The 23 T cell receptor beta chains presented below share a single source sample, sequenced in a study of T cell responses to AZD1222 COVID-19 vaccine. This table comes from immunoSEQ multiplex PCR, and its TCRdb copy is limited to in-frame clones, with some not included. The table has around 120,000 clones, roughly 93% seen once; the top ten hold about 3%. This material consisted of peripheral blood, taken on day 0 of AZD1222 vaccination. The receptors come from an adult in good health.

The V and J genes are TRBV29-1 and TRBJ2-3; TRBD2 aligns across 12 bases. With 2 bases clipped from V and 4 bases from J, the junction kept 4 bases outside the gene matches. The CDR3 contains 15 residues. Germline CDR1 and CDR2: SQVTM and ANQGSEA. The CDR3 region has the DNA TGCAGCGTTGAACTCCCTAGCGGGAGGGCAGATACGCAGTATTTT. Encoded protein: CSVELPSGRADTQYF.

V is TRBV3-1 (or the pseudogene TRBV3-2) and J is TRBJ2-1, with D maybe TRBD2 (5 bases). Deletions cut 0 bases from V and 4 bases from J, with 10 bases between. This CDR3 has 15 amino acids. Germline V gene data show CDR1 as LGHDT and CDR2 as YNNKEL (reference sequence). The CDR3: CASSQEIGGYNEQFF. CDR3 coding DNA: TGTGCCAGCAGCCAAGAAATTGGCGGGTACAATGAGCAGTTCTTC.

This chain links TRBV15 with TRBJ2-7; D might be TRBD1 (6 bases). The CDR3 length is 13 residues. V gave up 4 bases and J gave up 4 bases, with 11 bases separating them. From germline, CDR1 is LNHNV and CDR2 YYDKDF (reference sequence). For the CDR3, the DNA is TGTGCCACCAGCAAACAGGGAACTTACGAGCAGTACTTC. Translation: CATSKQGTYEQYF.

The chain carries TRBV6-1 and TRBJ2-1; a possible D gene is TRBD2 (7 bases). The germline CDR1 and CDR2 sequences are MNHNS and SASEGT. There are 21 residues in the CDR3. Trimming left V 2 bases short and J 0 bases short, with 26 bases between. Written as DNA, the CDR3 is TGTGCCAGCAGTGAAAACGGGGGCCCTAAGCGGGGTAGGAGCTCCTACAATGAGCAGTTCTTC. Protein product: CASSENGGPKRGRSSYNEQFF.

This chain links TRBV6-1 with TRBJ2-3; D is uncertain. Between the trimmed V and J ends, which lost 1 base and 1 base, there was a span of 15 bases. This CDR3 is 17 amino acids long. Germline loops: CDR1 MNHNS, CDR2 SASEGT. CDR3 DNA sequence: TGTGCCAGCAGTGAAGATCGGGCAGTTTACGGCACAGATACGCAGTATTTT. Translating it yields CASSEDRAVYGTDTQYF.

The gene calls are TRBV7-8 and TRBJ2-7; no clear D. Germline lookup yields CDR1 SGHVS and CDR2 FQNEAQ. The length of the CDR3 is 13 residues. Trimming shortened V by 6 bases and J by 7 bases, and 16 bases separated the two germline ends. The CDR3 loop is CASRVPGLWEQYF. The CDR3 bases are TGTGCCAGCAGAGTCCCCGGGCTTTGGGAGCAGTACTTC. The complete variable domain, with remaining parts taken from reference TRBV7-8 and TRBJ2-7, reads GAGVSQSPRYKVAKRGQDVALRCDPISGHVSLFWYQQALGQGPEFLTYFQNEAQLDKSGLPSDRFFAERPEGSVSTLKIQRTQQEDSAVYLCASRVPGLWEQYFGPGTRLTVT.

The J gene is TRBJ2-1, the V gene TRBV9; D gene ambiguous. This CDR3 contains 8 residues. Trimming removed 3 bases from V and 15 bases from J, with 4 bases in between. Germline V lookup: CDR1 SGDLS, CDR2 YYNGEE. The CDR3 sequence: CASSARFF. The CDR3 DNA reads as TGTGCCAGCAGCGCCCGGTTCTTC.

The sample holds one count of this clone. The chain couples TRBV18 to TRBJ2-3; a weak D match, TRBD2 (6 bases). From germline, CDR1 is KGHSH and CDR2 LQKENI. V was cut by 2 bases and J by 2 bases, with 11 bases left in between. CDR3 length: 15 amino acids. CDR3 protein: CASSPTGTATDTQYF. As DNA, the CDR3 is TGTGCCAGCTCACCAACCGGGACTGCCACAGATACGCAGTATTTT.

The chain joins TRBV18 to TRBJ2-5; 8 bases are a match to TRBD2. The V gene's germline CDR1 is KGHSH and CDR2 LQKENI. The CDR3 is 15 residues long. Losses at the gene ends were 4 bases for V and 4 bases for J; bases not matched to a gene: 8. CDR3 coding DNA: TGTGCCAGCTCACTGCCTGGACTAGCTGTAGAGACCCAGTACTTC. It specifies CASSLPGLAVETQYF.

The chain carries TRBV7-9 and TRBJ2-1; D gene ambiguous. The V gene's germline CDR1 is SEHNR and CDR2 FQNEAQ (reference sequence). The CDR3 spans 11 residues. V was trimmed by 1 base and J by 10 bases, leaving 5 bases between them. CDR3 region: CASSLGWEQFF. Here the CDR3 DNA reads TGTGCCAGCAGCTTAGGGTGGGAGCAGTTCTTC. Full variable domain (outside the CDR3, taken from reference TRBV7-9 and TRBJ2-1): DTGVSQNPRHKITKRGQNVTFRCDPISEHNRLYWYRQTLGQGPEFLTYFQNEAQLEKSRLLSDRFSAERPKGSFSTLEIQRTEQGDSAMYLCASSLGWEQFFGPGTRLTVL.

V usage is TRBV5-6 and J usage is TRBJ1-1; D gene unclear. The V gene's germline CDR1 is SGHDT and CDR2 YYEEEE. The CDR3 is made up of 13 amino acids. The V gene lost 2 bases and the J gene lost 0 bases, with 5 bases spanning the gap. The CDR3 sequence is CASSFLVNTEAFF. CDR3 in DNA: TGTGCCAGCAGCTTCCTTGTGAACACTGAAGCTTTCTTT.

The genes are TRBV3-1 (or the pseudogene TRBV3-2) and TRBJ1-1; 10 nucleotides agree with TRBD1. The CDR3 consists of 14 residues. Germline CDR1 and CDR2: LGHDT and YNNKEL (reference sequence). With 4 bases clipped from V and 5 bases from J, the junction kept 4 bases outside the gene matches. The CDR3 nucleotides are TGTGCCAGCAGCCCCCGGGACAGGGGAACTGAAGCTTTCTTT. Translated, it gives CASSPRDRGTEAFF.

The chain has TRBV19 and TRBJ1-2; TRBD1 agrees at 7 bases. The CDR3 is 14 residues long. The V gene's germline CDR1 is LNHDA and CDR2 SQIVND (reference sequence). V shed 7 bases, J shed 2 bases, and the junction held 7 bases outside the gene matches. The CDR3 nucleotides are TGTGCCAGTACCCCGGACAGGTGGAACTATGGCTACACCTTC. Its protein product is CASTPDRWNYGYTF.

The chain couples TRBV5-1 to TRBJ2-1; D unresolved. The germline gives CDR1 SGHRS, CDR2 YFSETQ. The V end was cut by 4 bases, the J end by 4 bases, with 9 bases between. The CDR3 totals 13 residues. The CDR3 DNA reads TGCGCCAGCAGCCTGGACCCATACAATGAGCAGTTCTTC. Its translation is CASSLDPYNEQFF. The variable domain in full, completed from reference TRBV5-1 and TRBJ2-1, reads KAGVTQTPRYLIKTRGQQVTLSCSPISGHRSVSWYQQTPGQGLQFLFEYFSETQRNKGNFPGRFSGRQFSNSRSEMNVSTLELGDSALYLCASSLDPYNEQFFGPGTRLTVL.

The CDR3 DNA reads TGCAGTGCTAGTTTAAGGACAGCCTACGAGCAGTACTTC. Its protein is CSASLRTAYEQYF. The V and J genes are TRBV20-1 and TRBJ2-7; D possibly corresponds to TRBD1 (6 bases). The CDR3 is 13 residues long. CDR1 is DFQATT and CDR2 is SNEGSKA in the germline V gene (reference sequence). With 3 bases removed from V and 2 bases from J, the gap between germline ends came to 11 bases.

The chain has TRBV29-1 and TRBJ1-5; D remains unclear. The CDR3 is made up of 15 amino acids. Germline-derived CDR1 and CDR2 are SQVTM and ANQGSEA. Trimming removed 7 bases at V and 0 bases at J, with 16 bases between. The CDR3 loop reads CSAAPDGNSNQPQHF. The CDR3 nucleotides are TGCAGCGCGGCCCCCGATGGAAATAGCAATCAGCCCCAGCATTTT.

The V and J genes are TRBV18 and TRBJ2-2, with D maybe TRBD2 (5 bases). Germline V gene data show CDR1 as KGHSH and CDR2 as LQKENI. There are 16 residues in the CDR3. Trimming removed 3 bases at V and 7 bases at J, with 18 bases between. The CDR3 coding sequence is TGTGCCAGCTCACCGGAACAAGCGGAGGCGGGCGGGGAGCTGTTTTTT. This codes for CASSPEQAEAGGELFF.

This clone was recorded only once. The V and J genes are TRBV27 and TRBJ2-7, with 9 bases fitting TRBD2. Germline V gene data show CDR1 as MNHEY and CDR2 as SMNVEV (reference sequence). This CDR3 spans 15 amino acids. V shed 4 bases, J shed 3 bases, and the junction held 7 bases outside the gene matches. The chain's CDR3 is CASSWASGKLYEQYF. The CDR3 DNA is TGTGCCAGCAGTTGGGCTAGCGGGAAACTCTACGAGCAGTACTTC.

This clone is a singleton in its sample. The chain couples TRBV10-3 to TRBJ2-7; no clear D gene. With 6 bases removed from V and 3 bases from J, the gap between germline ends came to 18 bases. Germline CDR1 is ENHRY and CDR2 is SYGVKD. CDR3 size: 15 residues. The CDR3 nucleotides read TGTGCCATCAGCGGGTCCCTGGGGTCCAGCTACGAGCAGTACTTC. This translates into CAISGSLGSSYEQYF.

Written as DNA, the CDR3 is TGTGCCAGCAGCTCGGTCAGGGCAAACTCAGATACGCAGTATTTT. Protein sequence: CASSSVRANSDTQYF. The chain is built from TRBV7-2 and TRBJ2-3; D may be TRBD1 (5 bases). The CDR3 is made up of 15 amino acids. CDR1 SGHTA and CDR2 FQGNSA come from the germline V gene. The V end lost 4 bases, the J end lost 4 bases, and 15 bases lay between the germline ends.

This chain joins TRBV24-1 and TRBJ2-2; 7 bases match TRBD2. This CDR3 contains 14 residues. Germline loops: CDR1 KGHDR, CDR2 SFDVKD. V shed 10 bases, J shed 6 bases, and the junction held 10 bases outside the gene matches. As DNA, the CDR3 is TGTGCCACGAGTTCGGGAGGAGGCTCCGGGGAGCTGTTTTTT. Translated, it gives CATSSGGGSGELFF.

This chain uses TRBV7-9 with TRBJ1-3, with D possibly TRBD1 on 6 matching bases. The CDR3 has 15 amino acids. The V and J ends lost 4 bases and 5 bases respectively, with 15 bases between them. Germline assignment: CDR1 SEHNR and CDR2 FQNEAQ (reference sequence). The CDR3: CASSSGTGGRNTIYF. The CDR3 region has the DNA TGTGCCAGCAGCTCCGGGACTGGGGGCCGAAACACCATATATTTT.

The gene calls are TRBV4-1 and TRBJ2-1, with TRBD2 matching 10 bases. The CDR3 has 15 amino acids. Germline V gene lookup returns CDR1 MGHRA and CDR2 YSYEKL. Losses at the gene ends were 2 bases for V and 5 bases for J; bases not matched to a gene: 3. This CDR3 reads CASSQLAGVHNEQFF. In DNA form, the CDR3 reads TGCGCCAGCAGCCAACTAGCGGGGGTTCACAATGAGCAGTTCTTC.